Listed below are T cell receptor beta chains from one sample, sequenced in a study of T cell changes during pregnancy in multiple sclerosis. The protocol was immunoSEQ multiplex PCR, while the TCRdb copy is restricted to in-frame clones and leaves out a portion. The sample holds about 20,000 clones, 80% to 90% seen once. Material: CD8+ T cells from peripheral blood mononuclear cells, obtained after pregnancy. These receptors all stem from a female donor in good health, enrolled as a control in a pregnancy study. The CDR3 runs from the conserved cysteine through the conserved F or W. Fields, in order: CDR3 protein, CDR3 DNA, J gene, CDR3 length, V gene, D gene, clone size. D genes are given only for firm matches. For some rows the clone size is stated as once, few or many, or as a class when expanded; others skip it.

cdr3_aa: CATPSGTNYGYTF
cdr3_nt: TGTGCCACCCCGAGCGGGACGAACTATGGCTACACCTTC
j_call: TRBJ1-2
cdr3_length: 13
v_call: TRBV10-3
d_call: -
clone_size: -

cdr3_aa: CASSLPPTGANTEAFF
cdr3_nt: TGTGCCAGCAGTTTACCTCCGACAGGGGCCAACACTGAAGCTTTCTTT
j_call: TRBJ1-1
cdr3_length: 16
v_call: TRBV28
d_call: TRBD1
clone_size: -

cdr3_aa: CASSLAPVDEQYF
cdr3_nt: TGTGCCAGCAGCTTAGCCCCGGTGGACGAGCAGTACTTC
j_call: TRBJ2-7
cdr3_length: 13
v_call: TRBV7-6
d_call: -
clone_size: -

cdr3_aa: CAWSVQSKETQYF
cdr3_nt: TGTGCCTGGAGTGTACAGAGTAAAGAGACCCAGTACTTC
j_call: TRBJ2-5
cdr3_length: 13
v_call: TRBV30
d_call: -
clone_size: once

cdr3_aa: CASSLGTGEAKNIQYF
cdr3_nt: TGTGCCAGCAGCTTGGGGACAGGGGAGGCCAAAAACATTCAGTACTTC
j_call: TRBJ2-4
cdr3_length: 16
v_call: TRBV7-9
d_call: TRBD1
clone_size: once

cdr3_aa: CASSLGGGGNYGYTF
cdr3_nt: TGTGCCAGCAGCTTGGGAGGCGGGGGGAACTATGGCTACACCTTC
j_call: TRBJ1-2
cdr3_length: 15
v_call: TRBV5-4
d_call: -
clone_size: -

cdr3_aa: CASSQRTGSGNTIYF
cdr3_nt: TGCGCCAGCAGCCAAAGGACAGGGTCTGGAAACACCATATATTTT
j_call: TRBJ1-3
cdr3_length: 15
v_call: TRBV4-3
d_call: TRBD1
clone_size: -

cdr3_aa: CATLESSGYNEQFF
cdr3_nt: TGTGCCACCCTTGAGTCTAGCGGTTACAATGAGCAGTTCTTC
j_call: TRBJ2-1
cdr3_length: 14
v_call: TRBV11-2
d_call: TRBD2
clone_size: few

cdr3_aa: CASRDHSGASTDTQYF
cdr3_nt: TGTGCCAGCAGAGACCATAGCGGGGCTAGCACAGATACGCAGTATTTT
j_call: TRBJ2-3
cdr3_length: 16
v_call: TRBV6-6
d_call: TRBD2
clone_size: -

cdr3_aa: CASSFWNTGELFF
cdr3_nt: TGCGCCAGCAGCTTCTGGAACACCGGGGAGCTGTTTTTT
j_call: TRBJ2-2
cdr3_length: 13
v_call: TRBV4-3
d_call: -
clone_size: -

cdr3_aa: CATGPDGGSYGYGYTF
cdr3_nt: TGTGCCACTGGACCCGACGGGGGATCCTACGGCTATGGCTACACCTTC
j_call: TRBJ1-2
cdr3_length: 16
v_call: TRBV19
d_call: -
clone_size: -

cdr3_aa: CAWSRSGSGGRGGNQPQHF
cdr3_nt: TGTGCCTGGAGTCGTAGTGGCTCAGGGGGGCGCGGGGGCAATCAGCCCCAGCATTTT
j_call: TRBJ1-5
cdr3_length: 19
v_call: TRBV30
d_call: TRBD1
clone_size: -

cdr3_aa: CAWDKRAGAYEQYF
cdr3_nt: TGTGCCTGGGACAAGAGGGCAGGAGCCTACGAGCAGTACTTC
j_call: TRBJ2-7
cdr3_length: 14
v_call: TRBV30
d_call: -
clone_size: -

cdr3_aa: CASRQGADTQYF
cdr3_nt: TGTGCCAGCCGTCAGGGCGCAGATACGCAGTATTTT
j_call: TRBJ2-3
cdr3_length: 12
v_call: TRBV7-9
d_call: -
clone_size: -

cdr3_aa: CASSLGDRGQPQHF
cdr3_nt: TGTGCCAGCAGCTTAGGGGACAGGGGCCAGCCCCAGCATTTT
j_call: TRBJ1-5
cdr3_length: 14
v_call: TRBV7-9
d_call: TRBD1
clone_size: -

cdr3_aa: CASSLTGSYEKLFF
cdr3_nt: TGTGCCAGCAGCTTGACAGGTTCCTATGAAAAACTGTTTTTT
j_call: TRBJ1-4
cdr3_length: 14
v_call: TRBV7-2
d_call: -
clone_size: -

cdr3_aa: CASSYSSGASTEAFF
cdr3_nt: TGTGCCAGCAGTTACTCGTCAGGGGCCAGCACTGAAGCTTTCTTT
j_call: TRBJ1-1
cdr3_length: 15
v_call: TRBV6-5
d_call: -
clone_size: -

cdr3_aa: CASSVGGRSGVAEAFF
cdr3_nt: TGTGCCAGCAGCGTAGGGGGGCGTTCAGGGGTAGCTGAAGCTTTCTTT
j_call: TRBJ1-1
cdr3_length: 16
v_call: TRBV9
d_call: -
clone_size: -

cdr3_aa: CASRPTGVMNTGELFF
cdr3_nt: TGTGCCAGCCGGCCCACAGGGGTTATGAACACCGGGGAGCTGTTTTTT
j_call: TRBJ2-2
cdr3_length: 16
v_call: TRBV27
d_call: TRBD1
clone_size: -

cdr3_aa: CAWSVGAGPYEQYF
cdr3_nt: TGTGCCTGGAGTGTGGGGGCAGGGCCCTACGAGCAGTACTTC
j_call: TRBJ2-7
cdr3_length: 14
v_call: TRBV30
d_call: -
clone_size: -

cdr3_aa: CAISATGGSTNEKLFF
cdr3_nt: TGTGCCATCAGTGCGACAGGGGGTTCAACTAATGAAAAACTGTTTTTT
j_call: TRBJ1-4
cdr3_length: 16
v_call: TRBV10-3
d_call: TRBD1
clone_size: -

cdr3_aa: CAWGTTEGAANTGELFF
cdr3_nt: TGTGCCTGGGGAACCACGGAGGGGGCCGCGAACACCGGGGAGCTGTTTTTT
j_call: TRBJ2-2
cdr3_length: 17
v_call: TRBV30
d_call: -
clone_size: once

cdr3_aa: CASSLEQVSSPLHF
cdr3_nt: TGTGCCAGCAGCTTAGAACAGGTTTCTTCACCCCTCCACTTT
j_call: TRBJ1-6
cdr3_length: 14
v_call: TRBV7-9
d_call: -
clone_size: -

cdr3_aa: CASSLGQQGAGTEKLFF
cdr3_nt: TGTGCCAGCAGCTTAGGACAGCAGGGGGCAGGAACCGAAAAACTGTTTTTT
j_call: TRBJ1-4
cdr3_length: 17
v_call: TRBV7-8
d_call: TRBD1
clone_size: -

cdr3_aa: CAIMEREYSYEQYF
cdr3_nt: TGTGCCATCATGGAGCGGGAGTACTCCTACGAGCAGTACTTC
j_call: TRBJ2-7
cdr3_length: 14
v_call: TRBV10-3
d_call: TRBD2
clone_size: -

cdr3_aa: CASSPLAGGADTQYF
cdr3_nt: TGTGCCAGCAGCCCCTTGGCGGGGGGGGCAGATACGCAGTATTTT
j_call: TRBJ2-3
cdr3_length: 15
v_call: TRBV11-3
d_call: TRBD2
clone_size: -

cdr3_aa: CASSLDSSGYEQYF
cdr3_nt: TGTGCCAGCAGTTTAGATTCCTCCGGCTACGAGCAGTACTTC
j_call: TRBJ2-7
cdr3_length: 14
v_call: TRBV27
d_call: -
clone_size: -

cdr3_aa: CASAITSGVIGELFF
cdr3_nt: TGTGCCAGCGCCATAACTAGCGGGGTCATCGGGGAGCTGTTTTTT
j_call: TRBJ2-2
cdr3_length: 15
v_call: TRBV6-5
d_call: TRBD2
clone_size: -

cdr3_aa: CASGLGGAESDEQYF
cdr3_nt: TGTGCCAGCGGGCTGGGGGGGGCGGAAAGTGATGAGCAGTACTTC
j_call: TRBJ2-7
cdr3_length: 15
v_call: TRBV27
d_call: -
clone_size: few

cdr3_aa: CAWSVGFGTGLNTEAFF
cdr3_nt: TGTGCCTGGAGTGTAGGGTTCGGGACAGGGCTGAACACTGAAGCTTTCTTT
j_call: TRBJ1-1
cdr3_length: 17
v_call: TRBV30
d_call: TRBD1
clone_size: -

cdr3_aa: CASRRTGAWDTEAFF
cdr3_nt: TGTGCCAGCAGGAGGACAGGGGCATGGGACACTGAAGCTTTCTTT
j_call: TRBJ1-1
cdr3_length: 15
v_call: TRBV6-5
d_call: TRBD1
clone_size: -

cdr3_aa: CASSQEVAGLQETQYF
cdr3_nt: TGCGCCAGCAGCCAAGAGGTAGCGGGGCTTCAAGAGACCCAGTACTTC
j_call: TRBJ2-5
cdr3_length: 16
v_call: TRBV4-3
d_call: TRBD2
clone_size: few

cdr3_aa: CASSEFAGPEGTDTQYF
cdr3_nt: TGCGCCAGCAGTGAATTCGCGGGGCCGGAGGGCACAGATACGCAGTATTTT
j_call: TRBJ2-3
cdr3_length: 17
v_call: TRBV10-1
d_call: -
clone_size: -

cdr3_aa: CASSPGTTSYEQYF
cdr3_nt: TGTGCCAGCAGTCCAGGGACTACATCCTACGAGCAGTACTTC
j_call: TRBJ2-7
cdr3_length: 14
v_call: TRBV7-6
d_call: TRBD2
clone_size: -

cdr3_aa: CASSSTQGAGGRQYF
cdr3_nt: TGTGCCAGCAGCTCGACCCAGGGGGCTGGGGGACGGCAGTACTTC
j_call: TRBJ2-7
cdr3_length: 15
v_call: TRBV11-2
d_call: TRBD1
clone_size: -

cdr3_aa: CSVEWGQEQYF
cdr3_nt: TGCAGCGTTGAATGGGGACAGGAGCAGTACTTC
j_call: TRBJ2-7
cdr3_length: 11
v_call: TRBV29-1
d_call: TRBD1
clone_size: -

cdr3_aa: CASGHGDEKLFF
cdr3_nt: TGCGCCAGTGGTCACGGGGATGAAAAACTGTTTTTT
j_call: TRBJ1-4
cdr3_length: 12
v_call: TRBV4-3
d_call: -
clone_size: -

cdr3_aa: CAGRGVTEAFF
cdr3_nt: TGTGCCGGCAGGGGGGTCACTGAAGCTTTCTTT
j_call: TRBJ1-1
cdr3_length: 11
v_call: TRBV10-3
d_call: TRBD1
clone_size: -

cdr3_aa: CASSHRDNTGTEAFF
cdr3_nt: TGTGCCAGCTCACACAGGGACAATACTGGAACTGAAGCTTTCTTT
j_call: TRBJ1-1
cdr3_length: 15
v_call: TRBV18
d_call: -
clone_size: -

cdr3_aa: CASSTDTSSGNTIYF
cdr3_nt: TGTGCCAGTAGTACGGACACCAGCTCTGGAAACACCATATATTTT
j_call: TRBJ1-3
cdr3_length: 15
v_call: TRBV19
d_call: -
clone_size: -

cdr3_aa: CASNSVPYEQYF
cdr3_nt: TGTGCCAGCAACTCGGTCCCCTACGAGCAGTACTTC
j_call: TRBJ2-7
cdr3_length: 12
v_call: TRBV5-6
d_call: -
clone_size: -

cdr3_aa: CASSPPGLVNEQFF
cdr3_nt: TGTGCCAGCAGCCCCCCGGGACTAGTCAATGAGCAGTTCTTC
j_call: TRBJ2-1
cdr3_length: 14
v_call: TRBV9
d_call: TRBD2
clone_size: once

cdr3_aa: CSVEDGDRVPGTQYF
cdr3_nt: TGCAGCGTTGAAGATGGGGACAGGGTACCCGGGACCCAGTACTTC
j_call: TRBJ2-5
cdr3_length: 15
v_call: TRBV29-1
d_call: TRBD1
clone_size: -

cdr3_aa: CASSETVYEQYF
cdr3_nt: TGTGCCAGCAGCGAGACAGTCTACGAGCAGTACTTC
j_call: TRBJ2-7
cdr3_length: 12
v_call: TRBV9
d_call: -
clone_size: -

cdr3_aa: CASSLGQYEAFF
cdr3_nt: TGTGCCAGCAGCCTTGGACAGTATGAAGCTTTCTTT
j_call: TRBJ1-1
cdr3_length: 12
v_call: TRBV6-6
d_call: -
clone_size: once

cdr3_aa: CASSLGGGETQYF
cdr3_nt: TGTGCCAGCAGCTTAGGAGGGGGAGAGACCCAGTACTTC
j_call: TRBJ2-5
cdr3_length: 13
v_call: TRBV7-9
d_call: -
clone_size: -

cdr3_aa: CASPFQALNTSGYTF
cdr3_nt: TGTGCCAGCCCTTTTCAGGCCCTCAACACTTCCGGCTACACCTTC
j_call: TRBJ1-2
cdr3_length: 15
v_call: TRBV2
d_call: -
clone_size: -

cdr3_aa: CASSPGITNEKLFF
cdr3_nt: TGTGCCAGCAGCCCGGGGATAACTAATGAAAAACTGTTTTTT
j_call: TRBJ1-4
cdr3_length: 14
v_call: TRBV14
d_call: -
clone_size: -

cdr3_aa: CSATGYGKQFF
cdr3_nt: TGCAGTGCTACAGGGTACGGAAAGCAGTTCTTC
j_call: TRBJ2-1
cdr3_length: 11
v_call: TRBV20-1
d_call: -
clone_size: -

cdr3_aa: CASSPFGTEAFF
cdr3_nt: TGTGCCAGCAGCCCCTTCGGGACTGAAGCTTTCTTT
j_call: TRBJ1-1
cdr3_length: 12
v_call: TRBV7-9
d_call: -
clone_size: -

cdr3_aa: CASSLEMAGFPEQYF
cdr3_nt: TGCGCCAGCAGCTTGGAGATGGCAGGGTTCCCAGAGCAGTACTTC
j_call: TRBJ2-7
cdr3_length: 15
v_call: TRBV5-1
d_call: -
clone_size: -

cdr3_aa: CASSLGPMGGTGELFF
cdr3_nt: TGTGCCAGCAGCTTAGGTCCCATGGGGGGCACCGGGGAGCTGTTTTTT
j_call: TRBJ2-2
cdr3_length: 16
v_call: TRBV7-9
d_call: -
clone_size: once

cdr3_aa: CASSQDYASGVYEQYF
cdr3_nt: TGCGCCAGCAGCCAAGATTACGCGAGCGGGGTCTACGAGCAGTACTTC
j_call: TRBJ2-7
cdr3_length: 16
v_call: TRBV4-3
d_call: TRBD2
clone_size: few

cdr3_aa: CASSLVASGGGTDTQYF
cdr3_nt: TGCGCCAGCAGCTTGGTAGCTAGCGGGGGGGGCACAGATACGCAGTATTTT
j_call: TRBJ2-3
cdr3_length: 17
v_call: TRBV5-1
d_call: TRBD2
clone_size: -